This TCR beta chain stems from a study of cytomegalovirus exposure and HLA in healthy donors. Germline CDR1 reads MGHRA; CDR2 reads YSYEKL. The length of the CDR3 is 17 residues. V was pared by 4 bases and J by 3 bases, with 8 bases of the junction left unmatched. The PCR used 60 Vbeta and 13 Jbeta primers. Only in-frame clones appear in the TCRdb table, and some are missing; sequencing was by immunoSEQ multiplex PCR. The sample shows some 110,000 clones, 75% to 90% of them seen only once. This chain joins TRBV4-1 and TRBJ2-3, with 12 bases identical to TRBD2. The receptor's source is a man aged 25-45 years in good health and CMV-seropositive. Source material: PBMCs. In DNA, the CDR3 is TGCGCCAGCAGCCGGTATGCTAGCGGGGGGGCGACAGATACGCAGTATTTT. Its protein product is CASSRYASGGATDTQYF.